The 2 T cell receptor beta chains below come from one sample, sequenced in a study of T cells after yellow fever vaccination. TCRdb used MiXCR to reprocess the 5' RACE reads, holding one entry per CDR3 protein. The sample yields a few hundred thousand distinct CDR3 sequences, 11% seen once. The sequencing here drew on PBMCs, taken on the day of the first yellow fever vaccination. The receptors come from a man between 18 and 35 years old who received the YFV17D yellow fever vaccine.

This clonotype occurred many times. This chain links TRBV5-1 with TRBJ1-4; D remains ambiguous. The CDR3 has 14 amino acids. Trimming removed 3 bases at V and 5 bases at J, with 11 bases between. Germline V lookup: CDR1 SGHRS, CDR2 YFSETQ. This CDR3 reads CASSSALGNEKLFF. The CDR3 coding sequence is TGCGCCAGCAGCTCGGCCTTGGGGAATGAAAAACTGTTTTTT.

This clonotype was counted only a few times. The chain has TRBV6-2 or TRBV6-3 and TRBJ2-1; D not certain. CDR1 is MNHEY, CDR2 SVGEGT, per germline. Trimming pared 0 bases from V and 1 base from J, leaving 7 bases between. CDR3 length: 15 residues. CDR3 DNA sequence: TGTGCCAGCAGTTACTCAAATGAATCCTACAATGAGCAGTTCTTC. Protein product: CASSYSNESYNEQFF.